This TCR beta chain derives from a study of tumor-infiltrating lymphocytes in primary liver carcinoma. Study details: Stage T1-T3 N0M0 and a size of about 4 to 10 cm characterized the tumors.

Study conclusions and caveats: Tumor-adjacent and tumor-blood pairs showed less overlap than tumor region pairs.

With 3 bases removed from V and 1 base from J, the gap between germline ends came to 3 bases. Germline lookup yields CDR1 MNHEY and CDR2 SVGEGT. The CDR3 covers 12 residues. This clonotype has more than one count but fewer than ten. The antigen is undetermined. The authors took blood RNA from unsorted whole blood and also extracted germline DNA. From around 520 ng of total RNA, TCR beta-specific cDNA was reverse-transcribed using a constant-region primer. Sequencing libraries for TCR beta derived from three nested multiplex PCR rounds that used slightly modified ARM-PCR. In the first two PCR rounds, TRBV1-TRBV30 forward primers were paired with a C-beta reverse primer, and each round lasted approximately 10 cycles. One entry per CDR3 protein, called by TCRdb with MiXCR from the multiplex PCR reads. Counted here are about 310,000 distinct CDR3 sequences, approximately 54% occurring once; the ten biggest clones make up over 15%.

This TCR was recovered from a young woman with primary liver carcinoma and hepatitis B virus infection. The chain uses TRBV6-2 or TRBV6-3 and TRBJ1-1; no clear D. The sequencing input was peripheral blood. CDR3 protein: CASSYWNTEAFF. For the CDR3, the DNA is TGTGCCAGCAGTTATTGGAACACTGAAGCTTTCTTT.